A single sample is the source of the 27 T cell receptor beta chains below, sequenced in a study of blood T cell repertoires in COVID-19. Method: immunoSEQ multiplex PCR; TCRdb's copy keeps in-frame clones and lacks some. The data show around 130,000 clones, around 80% seen once. The sequenced sample was peripheral blood. These receptors all come from a human donor in a cohort sampled during active COVID-19.

This clone was counted once. This chain uses TRBV10-2 with TRBJ2-2, with TRBD2 identical over 11 bases. Germline values: CDR1 WSHSY, CDR2 SAAADI. After removal of 8 bases from V and 7 bases from J, the junction contained 6 bases not matched to a gene. There are 14 residues in the CDR3. In nucleotides, the CDR3 is TGCGCCAGCGTAGCGGGGGGGCGTAGCGGGGAGCTGTTTTTT. Translated, it gives CASVAGGRSGELFF.

This chain uses TRBV2 with TRBJ1-1; no clear D gene. This CDR3 is built from 13 residues. Germline V lookup: CDR1 SNHLY, CDR2 FYNNEI. V lost 3 bases to trimming and J lost 5 bases, with 10 bases between them. This CDR3 reads CASSDLGSTEAFF. As DNA, the CDR3 is TGTGCCAGCAGTGATCTCGGGAGTACTGAAGCTTTCTTT.

The gene calls are TRBV15 and TRBJ1-1, with D possibly matching TRBD1 (5 bases). The length of the CDR3 is 17 residues. CDR1 is LNHNV and CDR2 is YYDKDF in the germline V gene (reference sequence). Trimming left V 0 bases short and J 4 bases short, with 18 bases between. CDR3 region: CATSREGLRQGSTEAFF. The CDR3 coding sequence is TGTGCCACCAGCAGAGAAGGTTTGCGGCAGGGTTCCACTGAAGCTTTCTTT.

The genes are TRBV27 and TRBJ2-2; TRBD1 matches at 9 bases. Germline V gene lookup returns CDR1 MNHEY and CDR2 SMNVEV (reference sequence). J lost 3 bases, V lost 4 bases, and 9 bases had no gene match. The CDR3 consists of 17 residues. The DNA of the CDR3 is TGTGCCAGCAGTTCACTCCTTGGGACAGGGTACACCGGGGAGCTGTTTTTT. Amino acids: CASSSLLGTGYTGELFF.

This clone turned up a few times. V and J are TRBV7-9 and TRBJ2-3; TRBD2 might be the D (7 bases). The CDR3 runs 16 residues. From germline, CDR1 is SEHNR and CDR2 FQNEAQ (reference sequence). V lost 2 bases and J 0 bases, leaving 12 bases between the germline ends. CDR3 in DNA: TGTGCCAGCAGCTTATCGGGGGGCCTTAGCACAGATACGCAGTATTTT. Amino acid sequence: CASSLSGGLSTDTQYF.

The rearrangement joins TRBV7-9 to TRBJ2-5, with TRBD1 matching 8 bases. CDR1 is SEHNR and CDR2 is FQNEAQ in the germline V gene (reference sequence). Trimming removed 2 bases from V and 4 bases from J; junction bases left unmatched: 9. CDR3 length: 16 amino acids. CDR3 loop: CASSLSAGGASETQYF. In nucleotides, the CDR3 is TGTGCCAGCAGCTTATCGGCAGGGGGCGCGTCAGAGACCCAGTACTTC. The variable domain in full, completed from reference TRBV7-9 and TRBJ2-5, reads DTGVSQNPRHKITKRGQNVTFRCDPISEHNRLYWYRQTLGQGPEFLTYFQNEAQLEKSRLLSDRFSAERPKGSFSTLEIQRTEQGDSAMYLCASSLSAGGASETQYFGPGTRLLVL.

The V and J genes are TRBV5-1 and TRBJ2-7, with D maybe TRBD1 (5 bases). The CDR3 is made up of 12 amino acids. V was cut by 4 bases and J by 6 bases, with 11 bases left in between. Germline CDR1 reads SGHRS; CDR2 reads YFSETQ. Written as DNA, the CDR3 is TGCGCCAGCAGCCTTGACAGTCCCGAGCAGTACTTC. Translated: CASSLDSPEQYF.

Only a few counts were recorded for this clone. CDR3 nucleotides: TGTGCCAGCAGCAGAGCAGGTGTTCAGCCCCAGCATTTT. It encodes CASSRAGVQPQHF. This chain joins TRBV7-9 and TRBJ1-5; D gene unclear. This CDR3 has 13 residues. V lost 5 bases and J 6 bases, leaving 11 bases between the germline ends. From germline, CDR1 is SEHNR and CDR2 FQNEAQ (reference sequence).

The genes are TRBV4-2 and TRBJ2-7; possibly TRBD1 for D (6 bases). The CDR3 has 17 amino acids. Per the germline V gene, CDR1 is LGHNA and CDR2 is YNFKEQ. Trimming pared 0 bases from V and 2 bases from J, leaving 17 bases between. The CDR3 sequence is CASSQDSQGHTAYEQYF. CDR3 bases: TGTGCCAGCAGCCAAGATTCTCAGGGGCATACCGCCTACGAGCAGTACTTC.

The rearrangement links TRBV6-4 to TRBJ2-2; TRBD2 is a possible D gene (6 bases). V lost 3 bases, J lost 1 base, and 9 bases lay in between. The germline V gene encodes CDR1 MRHNA and CDR2 SNTAGT. The CDR3 contains 15 residues. The CDR3 is CASSEIAENTGELFF. The CDR3 DNA reads as TGTGCCAGCAGTGAAATAGCGGAGAACACCGGGGAGCTGTTTTTT.

The rearrangement links TRBV19 to TRBJ2-2; tentative D call: TRBD2 (6 bases). CDR3 size: 15 residues. Trimming stripped 3 bases from V and 5 bases from J, with 13 bases between. Germline V gene lookup returns CDR1 LNHDA and CDR2 SQIVND (reference sequence). The CDR3 spells CASSITPRGTGELFF. In DNA form, the CDR3 reads TGTGCCAGTAGTATTACCCCCCGGGGGACCGGGGAGCTGTTTTTT.

The V gene is TRBV4-1, the J gene TRBJ2-1; D gene ambiguous. The CDR3 runs 13 residues. Trimming shortened V by 4 bases and J by 2 bases, and 6 bases separated the two germline ends. The germline CDR1 and CDR2 sequences are MGHRA and YSYEKL. The CDR3 sequence: CASSPTAYNEQFF. The CDR3 DNA is TGCGCCAGCAGCCCTACAGCCTACAATGAGCAGTTCTTC.

This clone occurred once. The chain combines TRBV25-1 with TRBJ1-1; D might be TRBD1 (5 bases). This CDR3 spans 12 amino acids. Trimming removed 1 base from V and 8 bases from J, with 8 bases in between. Germline V gene lookup returns CDR1 MGHDK and CDR2 SYGVNS. The chain's CDR3 is CASSEWGSEAFF. Here the CDR3 DNA reads TGTGCCAGCAGTGAATGGGGCAGCGAAGCTTTCTTT.

This sequence joins TRBV7-8 and TRBJ2-5; 7 bases map to TRBD2. Germline loops: CDR1 SGHVS, CDR2 FQNEAQ. J lost 4 bases, V lost 6 bases, and 14 bases had no gene match. The CDR3 is 16 amino acids. CDR3 amino acids: CASRRGPGGLGETQYF. In nucleotides, the CDR3 is TGTGCCAGCAGAAGGGGCCCGGGAGGTTTAGGAGAGACCCAGTACTTC.

CDR3 in DNA: TGTGCCAGTAGTACTATGGCAGATACGCAGTATTTT. Translated: CASSTMADTQYF. V gene TRBV19 combines with J gene TRBJ2-3, with no clear D. The V end lost 4 bases, the J end lost 4 bases, and 6 bases lay between the germline ends. CDR3 size: 12 residues. From germline, CDR1 is LNHDA and CDR2 SQIVND (reference sequence).

The rearrangement uses TRBV29-1 and TRBJ1-1; 8 positions match TRBD1. This CDR3 region has 13 residues. Germline trimming cut 1 base from V and 4 bases from J; bases unmatched to any gene: 2. Germline CDR1 is SQVTM and CDR2 is ANQGSEA. DNA of the CDR3: TGCAGCGTTGAAGGGACAGGGAGCACTGAAGCTTTCTTT. Its translation is CSVEGTGSTEAFF.

This clone was counted only a few times. The CDR3 reads CASSLQTGGLVDEQFF. The CDR3, as DNA: TGTGCCAGCAGCCTCCAGACAGGGGGTTTGGTGGATGAGCAGTTCTTC. The genes are TRBV7-6 and TRBJ2-1; 9 bases match TRBD1. Germline trimming cut 5 bases from V and 8 bases from J; bases unmatched to any gene: 13. Germline V CDR1 and CDR2: SGHVS, FNYEAQ. The CDR3 extends over 16 amino acids.

The chain combines TRBV6-6 with TRBJ1-5; D is perhaps TRBD1 (5 bases). The germline V gene encodes CDR1 MNHNY and CDR2 SVGAGI (reference sequence). The V end lost 7 bases, the J end lost 6 bases, and 13 bases lay between the germline ends. This CDR3 spans 13 amino acids. The CDR3 region has the DNA TGTGCCAGCATGGGGGGGGTAGGTCAGCCCCAGCATTTT. Its protein is CASMGGVGQPQHF.

The chain is built from TRBV7-9 and TRBJ1-2; no firm D call. CDR3 length equals 14 residues. Germline values: CDR1 SEHNR, CDR2 FQNEAQ (reference sequence). V was clipped by 3 bases and J by 6 bases, with 14 bases between them. The CDR3 bases are TGTGCCAGCAGCTTCTCCAGTCGGGTAGATGGCTACACCTTC. It is translated as CASSFSSRVDGYTF.

J is TRBJ2-1 and V is TRBV3-1 (or the pseudogene TRBV3-2); 10 positions agree with TRBD2. The CDR3 consists of 16 residues. The germline V gene encodes CDR1 LGHDT and CDR2 YNNKEL (reference sequence). Unmatched junction bases numbered 8, after V lost 1 base and J lost 8 bases. As DNA, the CDR3 is TGTGCCAGCAGCCAAGTCACTAGCGGGGTGAAACATGAGCAGTTCTTC. It translates to CASSQVTSGVKHEQFF.

The J gene is TRBJ1-3, the V gene TRBV28; D unresolved. Germline assignment: CDR1 MDHEN and CDR2 SYDVKM. V was clipped by 5 bases and J by 0 bases, with 11 bases between them. The CDR3 is 15 residues long. The CDR3 spells CASSLTASSGNTIYF. The CDR3 DNA reads as TGTGCCAGCAGTCTAACCGCTAGCTCTGGAAACACCATATATTTT.

In its sample, this clone was seen once. The chain is built from TRBV5-1 and TRBJ2-2, with 8 nucleotides matching TRBD1. In germline, CDR1 is SGHRS, CDR2 YFSETQ. V was pared by 4 bases and J by 6 bases, with 5 bases of the junction left unmatched. This CDR3 contains 14 residues. DNA of the CDR3: TGCGCCAGCAGCCCGGACAGGGTAGCCGGGGAGCTGTTTTTT. Protein: CASSPDRVAGELFF.

This clone was detected once. The chain combines TRBV7-9 with TRBJ1-2; 9 bases are shared with TRBD1. V lost 5 bases to trimming and J lost 4 bases; unmatched junction nucleotides: 5. Germline V gives CDR1 SEHNR, CDR2 FQNEAQ (reference sequence). CDR3 size: 14 residues. CDR3 region: CASSPTGGSYGYTF. The DNA for the CDR3 is TGTGCCAGCAGCCCCACAGGGGGCAGCTATGGCTACACCTTC. The complete variable domain, with remaining parts taken from reference TRBV7-9 and TRBJ1-2, reads DTGVSQNPRHKITKRGQNVTFRCDPISEHNRLYWYRQTLGQGPEFLTYFQNEAQLEKSRLLSDRFSAERPKGSFSTLEIQRTEQGDSAMYLCASSPTGGSYGYTFGSGTRLTVV.

The chain has TRBV11-2 and TRBJ1-6; TRBD1 agrees at 9 bases. CDR3 size: 17 residues. Trimming at V came to 4 bases and at J to 7 bases, leaving 11 bases not matched to a gene. CDR1 is SGHAT, CDR2 FQNNGV, per germline. The chain's CDR3 is CASSYGRDREVNSPLHF. The CDR3 region has the DNA TGTGCCAGCAGCTATGGAAGGGACAGGGAAGTAAATTCACCCCTCCACTTT.

The chain carries TRBV5-4 and TRBJ2-7, with D possibly matching TRBD2 (6 bases). In germline, CDR1 is SGHNT, CDR2 YYREEE (reference sequence). V was shortened by 6 bases and J by 6 bases, with 31 bases between the two germline ends. CDR3 length: 18 residues. The CDR3 bases are TGTGCCAGCACCCTGGGGGGAAATCTGGGACGGTCGGGGAGCGAGCAGTACTTC. As protein: CASTLGGNLGRSGSEQYF.

The CDR3: CASSVGQAETQYF. The CDR3 DNA reads as TGTGCCAGCAGCGTTGGACAGGCAGAGACCCAGTACTTC. The rearrangement uses TRBV9 and TRBJ2-5; the match to TRBD1 covers 7 bases. Germline V gene data show CDR1 as SGDLS and CDR2 as YYNGEE. The CDR3 length is 13 residues. J lost 4 bases, V lost 2 bases, and 2 bases had no gene match. Full variable domain (missing parts from reference TRBV9 and TRBJ2-5): DSGVTQTPKHLITATGQRVTLRCSPRSGDLSVYWYQQSLDQGLQFLIQYYNGEERAKGNILERFSAQQFPDLHSELNLSSLELGDSALYFCASSVGQAETQYFGPGTRLLVL.

V usage is TRBV9 and J usage is TRBJ1-4; no definite D call. The ends were cut back, 3 bases at V and 0 bases at J, with 12 bases in the middle. CDR1 and CDR2 from the germline V gene are SGDLS and YYNGEE. This CDR3 contains 16 residues. Here the CDR3 reads CASSAAVTATNEKLFF. The CDR3 bases are TGTGCCAGCAGCGCCGCTGTCACTGCAACTAATGAAAAACTGTTTTTT.